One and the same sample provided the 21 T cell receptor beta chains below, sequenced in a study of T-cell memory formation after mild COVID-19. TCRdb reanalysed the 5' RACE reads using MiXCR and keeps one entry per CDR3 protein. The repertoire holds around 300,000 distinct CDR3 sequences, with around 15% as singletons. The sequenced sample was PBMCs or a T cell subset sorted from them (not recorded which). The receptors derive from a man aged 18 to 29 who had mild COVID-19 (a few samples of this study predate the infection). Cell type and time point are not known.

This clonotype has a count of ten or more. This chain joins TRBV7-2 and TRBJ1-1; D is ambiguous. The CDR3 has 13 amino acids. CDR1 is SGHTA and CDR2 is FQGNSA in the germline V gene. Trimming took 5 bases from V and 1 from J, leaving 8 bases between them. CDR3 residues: CASSTQANTEAFF. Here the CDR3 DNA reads TGTGCCAGCAGCACCCAGGCGAACACTGAAGCTTTCTTT.

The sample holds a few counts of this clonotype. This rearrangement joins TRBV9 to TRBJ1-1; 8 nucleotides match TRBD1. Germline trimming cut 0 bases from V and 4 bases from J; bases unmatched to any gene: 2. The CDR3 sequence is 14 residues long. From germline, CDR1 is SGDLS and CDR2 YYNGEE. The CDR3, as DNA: TGTGCCAGCAGCGTAGATACAGGGGGCACTGAAGCTTTCTTT. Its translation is CASSVDTGGTEAFF.

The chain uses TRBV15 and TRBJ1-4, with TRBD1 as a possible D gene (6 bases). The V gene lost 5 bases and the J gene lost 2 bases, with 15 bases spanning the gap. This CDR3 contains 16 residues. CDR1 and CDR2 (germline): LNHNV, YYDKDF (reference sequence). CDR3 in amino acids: CATSESVGATNEKLFF. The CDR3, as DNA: TGTGCCACCAGCGAGAGCGTGGGGGCCACTAATGAAAAACTGTTTTTT.

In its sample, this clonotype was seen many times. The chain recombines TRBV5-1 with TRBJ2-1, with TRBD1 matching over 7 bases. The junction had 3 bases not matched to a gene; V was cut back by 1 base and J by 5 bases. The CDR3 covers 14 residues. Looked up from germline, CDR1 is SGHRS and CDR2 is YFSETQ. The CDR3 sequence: CASSLRDSHNEQFF. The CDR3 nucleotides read TGCGCCAGCAGCTTGCGGGACAGCCACAATGAGCAGTTCTTC.

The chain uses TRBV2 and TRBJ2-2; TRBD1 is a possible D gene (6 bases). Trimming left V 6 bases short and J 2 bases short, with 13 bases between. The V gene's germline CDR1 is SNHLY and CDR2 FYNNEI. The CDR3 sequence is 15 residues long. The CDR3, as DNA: TGTGCCAGCAGAATGCAGGGGTATAACACCGGGGAGCTGTTTTTT. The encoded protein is CASRMQGYNTGELFF. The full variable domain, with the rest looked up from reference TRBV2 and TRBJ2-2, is EPEVTQTPSHQVTQMGQEVILRCVPISNHLYFYWYRQILGQKVEFLVSFYNNEISEKSEIFDDQFSVERPDGSNFTLKIRSTKLEDSAMYFCASRMQGYNTGELFFGEGSRLTVL.

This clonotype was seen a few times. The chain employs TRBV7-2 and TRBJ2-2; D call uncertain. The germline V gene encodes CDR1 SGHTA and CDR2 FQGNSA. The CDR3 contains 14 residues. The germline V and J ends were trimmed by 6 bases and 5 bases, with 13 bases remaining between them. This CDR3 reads CASRPDLGTGELFF. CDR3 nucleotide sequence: TGTGCCAGCAGACCGGATTTGGGTACCGGGGAGCTGTTTTTT.

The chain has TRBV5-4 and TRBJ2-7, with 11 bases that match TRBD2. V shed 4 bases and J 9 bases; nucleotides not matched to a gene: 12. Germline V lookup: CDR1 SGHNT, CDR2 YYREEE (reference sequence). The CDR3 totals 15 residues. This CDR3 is CASSTGTSGALVQYV. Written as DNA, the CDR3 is TGTGCCAGCAGCACTGGGACTAGCGGAGCTTTGGTGCAGTACGTC.

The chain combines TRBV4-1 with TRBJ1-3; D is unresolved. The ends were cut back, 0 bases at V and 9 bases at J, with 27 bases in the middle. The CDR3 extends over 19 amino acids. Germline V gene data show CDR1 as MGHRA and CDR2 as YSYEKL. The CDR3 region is CASSQEESSLGVGDCTIYF. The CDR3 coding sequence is TGCGCCAGCAGCCAAGAGGAATCGTCGCTCGGGGTGGGCGATTGCACCATATATTTT.

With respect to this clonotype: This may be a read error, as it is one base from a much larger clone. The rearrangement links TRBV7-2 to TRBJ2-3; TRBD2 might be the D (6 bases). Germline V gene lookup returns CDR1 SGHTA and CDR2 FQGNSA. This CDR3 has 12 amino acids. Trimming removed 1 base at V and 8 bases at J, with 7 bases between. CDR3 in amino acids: CASSLVGGTQYF. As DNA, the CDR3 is TGTGCCAGCAGCTTAGTCGGGGGTACGCAGTATTTT.

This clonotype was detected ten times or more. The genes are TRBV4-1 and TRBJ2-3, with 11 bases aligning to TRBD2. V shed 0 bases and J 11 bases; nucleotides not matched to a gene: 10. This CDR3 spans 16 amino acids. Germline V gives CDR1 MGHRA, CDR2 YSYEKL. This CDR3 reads CASSQENRLAGGGQYF. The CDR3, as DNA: TGCGCCAGCAGCCAAGAAAATCGGCTAGCGGGGGGCGGGCAGTATTTT.

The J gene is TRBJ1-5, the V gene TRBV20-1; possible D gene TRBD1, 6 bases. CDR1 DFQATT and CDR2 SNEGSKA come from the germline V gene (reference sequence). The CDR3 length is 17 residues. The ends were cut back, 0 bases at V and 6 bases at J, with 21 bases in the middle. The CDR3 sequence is CSARDKWRQEEGQPQHF. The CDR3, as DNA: TGCAGTGCTAGAGATAAGTGGAGACAGGAAGAGGGTCAGCCCCAGCATTTT.

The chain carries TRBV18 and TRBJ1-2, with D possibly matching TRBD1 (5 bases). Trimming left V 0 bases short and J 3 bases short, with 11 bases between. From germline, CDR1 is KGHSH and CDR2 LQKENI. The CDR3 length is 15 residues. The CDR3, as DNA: TGTGCCAGCTCACCACCAGGGGCGGAAGACTATGGCTACACCTTC. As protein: CASSPPGAEDYGYTF.

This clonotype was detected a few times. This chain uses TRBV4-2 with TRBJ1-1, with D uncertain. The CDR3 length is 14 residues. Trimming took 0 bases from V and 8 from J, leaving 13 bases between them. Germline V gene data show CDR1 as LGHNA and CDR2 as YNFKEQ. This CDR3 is CASSQDLYNGEAFF. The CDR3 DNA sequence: TGTGCCAGCAGCCAAGATCTTTATAACGGGGAAGCTTTCTTT.

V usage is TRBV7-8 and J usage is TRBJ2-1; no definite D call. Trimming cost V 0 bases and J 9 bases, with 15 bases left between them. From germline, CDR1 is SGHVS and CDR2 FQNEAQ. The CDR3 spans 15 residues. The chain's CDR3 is CASSLAVGSPPEQFF. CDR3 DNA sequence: TGTGCCAGCAGCTTAGCAGTCGGCAGCCCCCCTGAGCAGTTCTTC.

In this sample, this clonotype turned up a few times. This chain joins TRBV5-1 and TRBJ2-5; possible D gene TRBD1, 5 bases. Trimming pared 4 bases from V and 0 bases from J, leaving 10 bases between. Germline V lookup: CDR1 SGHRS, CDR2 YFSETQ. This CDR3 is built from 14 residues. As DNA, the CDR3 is TGCGCCAGCAGCCCCGTGGGGCACCAAGAGACCCAGTACTTC. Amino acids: CASSPVGHQETQYF.

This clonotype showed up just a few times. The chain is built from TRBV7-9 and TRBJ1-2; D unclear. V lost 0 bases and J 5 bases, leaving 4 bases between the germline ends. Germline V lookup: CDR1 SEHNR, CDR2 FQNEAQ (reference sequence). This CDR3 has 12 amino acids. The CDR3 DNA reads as TGTGCCAGCAGCTTAGCGCTATATGGCTACACCTTC. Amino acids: CASSLALYGYTF.

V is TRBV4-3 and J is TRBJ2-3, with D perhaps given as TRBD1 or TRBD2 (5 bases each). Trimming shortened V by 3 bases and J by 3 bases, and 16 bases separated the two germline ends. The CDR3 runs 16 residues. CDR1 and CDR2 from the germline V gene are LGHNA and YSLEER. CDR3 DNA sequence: TGCGCCAGCAGCCACCCCCGGACCGGGACGACAGATACGCAGTATTTT. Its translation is CASSHPRTGTTDTQYF.

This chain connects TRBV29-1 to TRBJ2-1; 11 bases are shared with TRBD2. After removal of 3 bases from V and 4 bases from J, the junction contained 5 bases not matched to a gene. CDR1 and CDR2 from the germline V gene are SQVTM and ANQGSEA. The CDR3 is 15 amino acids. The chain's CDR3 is CSVELTSGGYNEQFF. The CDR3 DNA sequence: TGCAGCGTTGAGTTAACTAGCGGGGGTTACAATGAGCAGTTCTTC.

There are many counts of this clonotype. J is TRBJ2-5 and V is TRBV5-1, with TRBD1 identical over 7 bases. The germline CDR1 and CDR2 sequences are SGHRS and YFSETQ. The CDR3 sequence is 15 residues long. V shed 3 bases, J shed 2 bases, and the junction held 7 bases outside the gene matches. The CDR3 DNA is TGCGCCAGCAGCTCCGGGACAGCGTTACAAGAGACCCAGTACTTC. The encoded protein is CASSSGTALQETQYF.

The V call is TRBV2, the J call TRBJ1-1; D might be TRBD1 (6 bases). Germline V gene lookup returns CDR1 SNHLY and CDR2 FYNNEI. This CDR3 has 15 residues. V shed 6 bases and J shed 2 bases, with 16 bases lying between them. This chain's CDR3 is CASSHYGQTNTEAFF. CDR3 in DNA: TGTGCCAGCAGCCATTATGGACAGACTAACACTGAAGCTTTCTTT.

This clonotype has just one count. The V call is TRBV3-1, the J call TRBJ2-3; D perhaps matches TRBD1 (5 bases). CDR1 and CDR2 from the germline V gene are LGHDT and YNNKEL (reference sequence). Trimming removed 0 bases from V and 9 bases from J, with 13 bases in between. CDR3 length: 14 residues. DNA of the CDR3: TGTGCCAGCAGCCAAGAAGGGGCGAAAGGCACGCAGTATTTT. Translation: CASSQEGAKGTQYF.